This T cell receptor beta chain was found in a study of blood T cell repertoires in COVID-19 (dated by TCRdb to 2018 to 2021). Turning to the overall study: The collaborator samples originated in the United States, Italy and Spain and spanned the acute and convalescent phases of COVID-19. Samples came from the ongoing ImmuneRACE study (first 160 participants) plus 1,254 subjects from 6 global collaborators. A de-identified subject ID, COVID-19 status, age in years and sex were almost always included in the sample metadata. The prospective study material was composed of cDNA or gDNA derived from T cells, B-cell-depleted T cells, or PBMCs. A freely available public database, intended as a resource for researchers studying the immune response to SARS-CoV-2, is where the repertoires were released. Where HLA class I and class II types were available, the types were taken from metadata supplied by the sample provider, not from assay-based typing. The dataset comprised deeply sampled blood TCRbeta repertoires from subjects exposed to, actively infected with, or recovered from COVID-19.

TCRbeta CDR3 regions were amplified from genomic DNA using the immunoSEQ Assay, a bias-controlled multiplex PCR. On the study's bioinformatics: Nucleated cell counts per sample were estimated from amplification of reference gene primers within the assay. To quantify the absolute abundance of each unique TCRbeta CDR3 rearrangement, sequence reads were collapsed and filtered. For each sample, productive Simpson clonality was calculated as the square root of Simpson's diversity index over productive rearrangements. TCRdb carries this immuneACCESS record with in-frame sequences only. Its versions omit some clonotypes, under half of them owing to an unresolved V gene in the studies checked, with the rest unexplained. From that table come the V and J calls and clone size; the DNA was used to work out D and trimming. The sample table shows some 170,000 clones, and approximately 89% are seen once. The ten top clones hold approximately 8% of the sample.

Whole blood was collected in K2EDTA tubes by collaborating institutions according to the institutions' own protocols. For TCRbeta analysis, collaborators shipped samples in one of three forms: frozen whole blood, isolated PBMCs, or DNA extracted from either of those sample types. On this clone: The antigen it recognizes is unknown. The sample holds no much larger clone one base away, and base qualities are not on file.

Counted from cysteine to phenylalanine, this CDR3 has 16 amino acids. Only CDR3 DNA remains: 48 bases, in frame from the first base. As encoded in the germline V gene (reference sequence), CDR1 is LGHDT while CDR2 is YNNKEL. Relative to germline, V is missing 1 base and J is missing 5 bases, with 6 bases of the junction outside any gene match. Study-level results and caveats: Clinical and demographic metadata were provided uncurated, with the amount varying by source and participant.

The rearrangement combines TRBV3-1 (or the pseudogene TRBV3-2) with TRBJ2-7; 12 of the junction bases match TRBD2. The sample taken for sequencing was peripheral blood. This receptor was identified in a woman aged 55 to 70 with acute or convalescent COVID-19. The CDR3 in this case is CASSQGTSGIIDEQYF. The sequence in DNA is TGTGCCAGCAGCCAAGGGACTAGCGGGATTATAGACGAGCAGTACTTC.